The 2 T cell receptor beta chains reported below all come from one sample, sequenced in a study of cytomegalovirus exposure and HLA in healthy donors. The PCR made use of 60 Vbeta and 13 Jbeta primers. Data came from immunoSEQ multiplex PCR; TCRdb stores just in-frame clones and leaves some out. The data show fewer than 100,000 clones, around 8% seen once. The sequencing input was PBMCs. Every receptor here comes from a man between 45 and 60 years old in good health and CMV-seronegative.

The genes are TRBV5-1 and TRBJ1-1; 8 nucleotides line up with TRBD1. The CDR3 extends over 14 amino acids. Germline V gene data show CDR1 as SGHRS and CDR2 as YFSETQ. V gave up 5 bases and J gave up 1 base; unmatched junction bases: 4. CDR3 in DNA: TGCGCCAGCAGGGGGGACAGGCCGAACACTGAAGCTTTCTTT. It specifies CASRGDRPNTEAFF. The whole variable domain, remainder taken from reference TRBV5-1 and TRBJ1-1, is KAGVTQTPRYLIKTRGQQVTLSCSPISGHRSVSWYQQTPGQGLQFLFEYFSETQRNKGNFPGRFSGRQFSNSRSEMNVSTLELGDSALYLCASRGDRPNTEAFFGQGTRLTVV.

As DNA, the CDR3 is TGCGCCAGCAGCTCCCGGACAGTGGGCACTGAAGCTTTCTTT. This sequence encodes CASSSRTVGTEAFF. The V gene is TRBV5-1, the J gene TRBJ1-1, with TRBD1 as a possible D gene (6 bases). Trimming pared 3 bases from V and 4 bases from J, leaving 13 bases between. The CDR3 has 14 amino acids. Germline-derived CDR1 and CDR2 are SGHRS and YFSETQ.